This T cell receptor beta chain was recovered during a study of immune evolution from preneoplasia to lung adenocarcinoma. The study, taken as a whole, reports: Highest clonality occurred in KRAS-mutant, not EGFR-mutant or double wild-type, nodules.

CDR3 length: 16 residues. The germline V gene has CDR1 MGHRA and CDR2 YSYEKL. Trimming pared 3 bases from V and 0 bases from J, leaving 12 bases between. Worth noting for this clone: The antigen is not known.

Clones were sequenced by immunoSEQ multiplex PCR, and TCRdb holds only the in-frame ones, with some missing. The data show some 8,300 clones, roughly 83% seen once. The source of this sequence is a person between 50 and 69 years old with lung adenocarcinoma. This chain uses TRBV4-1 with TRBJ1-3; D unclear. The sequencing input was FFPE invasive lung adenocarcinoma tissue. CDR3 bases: TGCGCCAGCAGCCATTCTTGGACGGACTCTGGAAACACCATATATTTT. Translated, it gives CASSHSWTDSGNTIYF.